Listed below are T cell receptor beta chains from one sample, sequenced in a study of blood T cell repertoires in COVID-19. Profiled with immunoSEQ multiplex PCR; TCRdb holds only in-frame clones, not every one. The sample consists of approximately 57,000 clones, roughly four fifths of them appearing once. The specimen sequenced was peripheral blood. These receptors were collected from a woman older than 75 with acute or convalescent COVID-19. Each CDR3 is given with its conserved first and last residue. A D gene is named only where the DNA matches it firmly. Some rows have no size entry. The others give once, few or many, or a class for an expanded clone.

d_call: TRBD1; j_call: TRBJ2-5; clone_size: .; v_call: TRBV19; cdr3_nt: TGTGCCACCTCACCCAGGGGGCGCGGAGAGACCCAGTACTTC; cdr3_aa: CATSPRGRGETQYF
d_call: TRBD1; j_call: TRBJ1-2; clone_size: once; v_call: TRBV6-6; cdr3_nt: TGTGCCAGCAGATTCCCGGGACAGAGTTATGGCTACACCTTC; cdr3_aa: CASRFPGQSYGYTF
d_call: TRBD1; j_call: TRBJ1-4; clone_size: .; v_call: TRBV24-1; cdr3_nt: TGTGCCACCAGTGATGGAGGACAGGGTAATGAAAAACTGTTTTTT; cdr3_aa: CATSDGGQGNEKLFF
d_call: TRBD2; j_call: TRBJ2-3; clone_size: .; v_call: TRBV6-5; cdr3_nt: TGTGCCAGCGTCGTGGGGGGGAGTAGAGCAGATACGCAGTATTTT; cdr3_aa: CASVVGGSRADTQYF
d_call: TRBD1; j_call: TRBJ1-2; clone_size: few; v_call: TRBV5-1; cdr3_nt: TGCGCCAGCAGCCGGAGTGGGACAGGGGAGAGTGGCTACACCTTC; cdr3_aa: CASSRSGTGESGYTF
d_call: TRBD1; j_call: TRBJ1-2; clone_size: .; v_call: TRBV5-4; cdr3_nt: TGTGCCAGCAGCCCCCTCTTCCCGGGACAGGGGGCCGGTCCCTATGGCTACACCTTC; cdr3_aa: CASSPLFPGQGAGPYGYTF
d_call: TRBD2; j_call: TRBJ2-7; clone_size: .; v_call: TRBV9; cdr3_nt: TGTGCCAGCAGCGTAAGCGGGGAACCCTACGAGCAGTACTTC; cdr3_aa: CASSVSGEPYEQYF
d_call: .; j_call: TRBJ2-2; clone_size: .; v_call: TRBV9; cdr3_nt: TGTGCCAGCAGCGTAAGCGTGAACACCGGGGAGCTGTTTTTT; cdr3_aa: CASSVSVNTGELFF
d_call: .; j_call: TRBJ1-4; clone_size: .; v_call: TRBV27; cdr3_nt: TGTGCCAGCAGTTTACGCGGCACAACTAATGAAAAACTGTTTTTT; cdr3_aa: CASSLRGTTNEKLFF
d_call: TRBD2; j_call: TRBJ2-7; clone_size: .; v_call: TRBV5-6; cdr3_nt: TGTGCCAGCAGCTTAGGACTAGCGGCATCCTACGAGCAGTACTTC; cdr3_aa: CASSLGLAASYEQYF
d_call: .; j_call: TRBJ1-4; clone_size: .; v_call: TRBV9; cdr3_nt: TGTGCCAGCAGCATACAGGGTAGTGGAAAACTGTTTTTT; cdr3_aa: CASSIQGSGKLFF
d_call: TRBD1; j_call: TRBJ2-1; clone_size: .; v_call: TRBV19; cdr3_nt: TGTGCCAGTAGTTCGGACAGGGGGAATGAGCAGTTCTTC; cdr3_aa: CASSSDRGNEQFF
d_call: .; j_call: TRBJ1-4; clone_size: .; v_call: TRBV19; cdr3_nt: TGTGCCAGTAGTCCTCGCCCCGGAGGGATTAATGAAAAACTGTTTTTT; cdr3_aa: CASSPRPGGINEKLFF
d_call: .; j_call: TRBJ1-6; clone_size: .; v_call: TRBV9; cdr3_nt: TGTGCCAGCAGCGTATTCGGTACAGCTGATTCACCCCTCCACTTT; cdr3_aa: CASSVFGTADSPLHF
d_call: TRBD1; j_call: TRBJ1-2; clone_size: few; v_call: TRBV7-3; cdr3_nt: TGTGCCAGCAGCCCGGGACAGGGTTTCGGCTACACCTTC; cdr3_aa: CASSPGQGFGYTF
d_call: TRBD1; j_call: TRBJ2-1; clone_size: .; v_call: TRBV9; cdr3_nt: TGTGCCAGCAGCGTTGGACAGGGCTCCTACAATGAGCAGTTCTTC; cdr3_aa: CASSVGQGSYNEQFF
d_call: TRBD2; j_call: TRBJ2-3; clone_size: .; v_call: TRBV30; cdr3_nt: TGTGCCTGGAGTGCGACTAGCGGGAGGGCCGGCTTAAGCACAGATACGCAGTATTTT; cdr3_aa: CAWSATSGRAGLSTDTQYF
d_call: .; j_call: TRBJ2-6; clone_size: .; v_call: TRBV15; cdr3_nt: TGTGCCACCAGCAGCTCAGGGCCTGGGGCCAACGTCCTGACTTTC; cdr3_aa: CATSSSGPGANVLTF
d_call: .; j_call: TRBJ2-6; clone_size: once; v_call: TRBV5-4; cdr3_nt: TGTGCCAGCAGCAGACCCGGGGGTATAAGCTCTGGGGCCAACGTCCTGACTTTC; cdr3_aa: CASSRPGGISSGANVLTF
d_call: TRBD2; j_call: TRBJ2-7; clone_size: .; v_call: TRBV6-5; cdr3_nt: TGTGCCAGCAGAGGGGCGGGAGGCCTCTCCTACGAGCAGTACTTC; cdr3_aa: CASRGAGGLSYEQYF
d_call: TRBD1; j_call: TRBJ2-7; clone_size: once; v_call: TRBV7-2; cdr3_nt: TGTGCCAGCAGAACGGACAGGGGGATCTCCTACGAGCAGTACTTC; cdr3_aa: CASRTDRGISYEQYF
d_call: TRBD1; j_call: TRBJ1-3; clone_size: .; v_call: TRBV6-1; cdr3_nt: TGTGCCAGCAGTACAGGGGGCATTAACACCATATATTTT; cdr3_aa: CASSTGGINTIYF
d_call: .; j_call: TRBJ2-2; clone_size: .; v_call: TRBV4-2; cdr3_nt: TGTGCCAGCAGCCAGTCAGGTCTAGCGAACGGGGAGCTGTTTTTT; cdr3_aa: CASSQSGLANGELFF
d_call: .; j_call: TRBJ2-1; clone_size: once; v_call: TRBV5-1; cdr3_nt: TGCGCCAGCAGTTTGAAAGCTAATGAGCAGTTCTTC; cdr3_aa: CASSLKANEQFF
d_call: .; j_call: TRBJ1-1; clone_size: .; v_call: TRBV7-9; cdr3_nt: TGTGCCAGCAGCTTAGTGGAGGGGACTGAAGCTTTCTTT; cdr3_aa: CASSLVEGTEAFF
d_call: TRBD1; j_call: TRBJ2-5; clone_size: .; v_call: TRBV29-1; cdr3_nt: TGCAGCGTTGAAGCGACAGGGAGTCGAGAGACCCAGTACTTC; cdr3_aa: CSVEATGSRETQYF
d_call: TRBD1; j_call: TRBJ2-7; clone_size: .; v_call: TRBV9; cdr3_nt: TGTGCCAGCAGCGTAGAATCCCGGACAGGGGAACCGTTTTCCTACGAGCAGTACTTC; cdr3_aa: CASSVESRTGEPFSYEQYF
d_call: .; j_call: TRBJ2-2; clone_size: .; v_call: TRBV12-3/TRBV12-4; cdr3_nt: TGTGCCACCTCACAGGGATACACCGGGGAGCTGTTTTTT; cdr3_aa: CATSQGYTGELFF
d_call: TRBD2; j_call: TRBJ2-6; clone_size: .; v_call: TRBV19; cdr3_nt: TGTGCCAGTAGTATGGTGGTTTACGGGGGGTCTGGGGCCAACGTCCTGACTTTC; cdr3_aa: CASSMVVYGGSGANVLTF
d_call: TRBD1; j_call: TRBJ1-6; clone_size: .; v_call: TRBV15; cdr3_nt: TGTGCCACCAGCAGACCGGGACAGGGAAATTCACCCCTCCACTTT; cdr3_aa: CATSRPGQGNSPLHF
d_call: TRBD2; j_call: TRBJ2-1; clone_size: few; v_call: TRBV19; cdr3_nt: TGTGCCAGTAGTATAGGAAGGCGGGAGTACAATGAGCAGTTCTTC; cdr3_aa: CASSIGRREYNEQFF
d_call: .; j_call: TRBJ1-6; clone_size: .; v_call: TRBV25-1; cdr3_nt: TGTGCCAGCAGTCCCCCTGGGCCAGGGGAGTCACCCCTCCACTTT; cdr3_aa: CASSPPGPGESPLHF
d_call: .; j_call: TRBJ1-1; clone_size: .; v_call: TRBV4-2; cdr3_nt: TGTGCCAGCAGCCAAGAGAGGGGACAAGGGGCTTTCTTT; cdr3_aa: CASSQERGQGAFF
d_call: TRBD1; j_call: TRBJ1-2; clone_size: .; v_call: TRBV5-1; cdr3_nt: TGCGCCAGCAGCCATCAGGGGACAGGTTGGGATAACTATGGCTACACCTTC; cdr3_aa: CASSHQGTGWDNYGYTF
d_call: .; j_call: TRBJ2-1; clone_size: .; v_call: TRBV7-8; cdr3_nt: TGTGCCAGCAGCCCCGTGGTAGGGGGGGTTGTTTACAATGAGCAGTTCTTC; cdr3_aa: CASSPVVGGVVYNEQFF
d_call: TRBD2; j_call: TRBJ2-7; clone_size: .; v_call: TRBV6-6; cdr3_nt: TGTGCCAGCAGTTCCCACCGGGGGACTAACTCCTACGAGCAGTACTTC; cdr3_aa: CASSSHRGTNSYEQYF
d_call: .; j_call: TRBJ1-5; clone_size: once; v_call: TRBV28; cdr3_nt: TGTGCCAGCAGTTACACAATTAATCAGCCCCAGCATTTT; cdr3_aa: CASSYTINQPQHF
d_call: .; j_call: TRBJ1-3; clone_size: once; v_call: TRBV7-9; cdr3_nt: TGTGCCAGCAGCTTAGCAACGAGCTCTGGAAACACCATATATTTT; cdr3_aa: CASSLATSSGNTIYF